This T cell receptor beta chain was profiled in a study of beta chain features in type 1 diabetes. Study information: Healthy donors, compared against patients, showed similar age, gender and cell yields.

One heparinised blood draw averaging around 100 mL was given by each donor. This clone was seen ten or more times. Its cognate antigen is unknown. The study reverse transcribed the entire isolated RNA, so it sequenced expressed TCRB transcripts. The protocol was immunoSEQ multiplex PCR, while the TCRdb copy is restricted to in-frame clones and leaves out a portion. Of around 250,000 clones listed, over 12% were seen once; the top ten hold more than 0.02%. The study, taken as a whole, reports: Here, the possible influence of HLA type (on TCRB rearrangement) remained unresolved. Although PCR might favor shorter templates, it would do so equally in patients and controls.

Specimen: naive CD4+ T cells from blood. The TCR comes from a woman between 40 and 50 years old in good health.

CDR3 nucleotide sequence: TGCAGCGTTGGAGGCAGAGTAACCTACGAGCAGTACTTC. This codes for CSVGGRVTYEQYF. The V and J genes are TRBV29-1 and TRBJ2-7; D is uncertain. The V end lost 4 bases, the J end lost 2 bases, and 12 bases lay between the germline ends. The CDR3 spans 13 residues. In germline, CDR1 is SQVTM, CDR2 ANQGSEA.